The next 29 T cell receptor beta chains were all read from a single sample in a study of tissue T cells after allogeneic stem cell transplantation. Clones were read by immunoSEQ multiplex PCR, and TCRdb kept only the in-frame ones, dropping some. The sample has thousands of clones; roughly 42% are singletons. Described time point: mouse harvest day 7 after allogeneic transplant. Tail vein injection delivered 10^7 T-cell-depleted bone marrow cells and 10^6 splenic CD5+ T cells. Sample: skin. These receptors were taken from a female BALB/c mouse given C57BL/6 T cells with graft-versus-host disease after an allogeneic hematopoietic cell transplant.

About this clone itself: Any gene name here is a mouse gene name. From the germline J gene comes the end of the CDR3, since the read stops 1 residue before it. The chain is built from TRBV29 and TRBJ2-5; no definite D call. CDR1 MSHET and CDR2 SYDVDS come from the germline V gene. CDR3 length equals 13 residues. The germline V and J ends were trimmed by 4 bases and 6 bases, with 11 bases remaining between them. The CDR3 region is CASSSPGGDTQYF. The DNA read from the CDR3 is TGTGCTAGCAGTTCGCCCGGTGGGGACACCCAGTAC.

This clone was detected only a few times. The gene names given are mouse names. The DNA read from the CDR3 is TGTGCCAGCAGTCTGGGGGGGCGCGGTCAAAACACCTTGTAC. Its protein is CASSLGGRGQNTLY. The CDR3, in full, reads CASSLGGRGQNTLYF. The chain is built from TRBV4 and TRBJ2-4, with 10 bases identical to TRBD2. The read ends 1 residue early relative to the CDR3; the germline J gene fills the gap. The trim removed 6 bases at V and 1 base at J, leaving 4 bases unmatched. Germline assignment: CDR1 LGHDT and CDR2 YNNKQL (reference sequence). This CDR3 is 15 amino acids long.

As concerns this clone: All gene names here are mouse names. The sequenced fragment ends 1 residue before the CDR3 boundary, so the rest is inferred from the germline J gene. V is TRBV16 and J is TRBJ2-3; D not resolved. The CDR3 contains 12 residues. Trimming removed 2 bases from V and 0 bases from J, with 0 bases in between. Germline V gives CDR1 SGHSA, CDR2 FRNQAP. The DNA read from the CDR3 is TGTGCAAGCAGCTTAAGTGCAGAAACGCTGTAT. Translating gives CASSLSAETLY. The whole CDR3 reads CASSLSAETLYF.

In regard to this clone: Gene names are the mouse ones. Sequencing ends 1 residue short of the CDR3 end; the germline J gene provides the rest. The J gene is TRBJ2-5, the V gene TRBV13-2; weak D call: TRBD1 (6 bases). V lost 2 bases, J lost 0 bases, and 7 bases lay in between. The CDR3 has 14 residues. Germline CDR1 reads NNHNN; CDR2 reads SYGAGS (reference sequence). The DNA read from the CDR3 is TGTGCCAGCGGTGAGGACAGTAACCAAGACACCCAGTAC. Protein: CASGEDSNQDTQY. The full CDR3 protein reads CASGEDSNQDTQYF.

Turning to this clone: Any gene name here is a mouse gene name. The sequenced fragment ends 1 residue before the CDR3 boundary, so the rest is inferred from the germline J gene. V gene TRBV15 combines with J gene TRBJ2-7; 7 nucleotides align to TRBD1. V lost 3 bases, J lost 3 bases, and 5 bases stayed unmatched. CDR1 SGHND and CDR2 FRSKSL come from the germline V gene. The CDR3 covers 14 residues. The CDR3 here is CASSFNAGGYEQYF. CDR3 bases read: TGTGCCAGCAGTTTTAACGCAGGGGGCTATGAACAGTAC.

Concerning this clone: The germline and genes are mouse ones. The CDR3 is cut off 1 residue early in the read; its end comes from the germline J gene. The rearrangement uses TRBV3 and TRBJ2-2, with D perhaps TRBD2 (6 bases). The V and J ends lost 4 bases and 0 bases respectively, with 9 bases between them. The germline V gene has CDR1 SNHLY and CDR2 FYNGKV (reference sequence). CDR3 length equals 15 residues. The CDR3 loop reads CASSYWETNTGQLYF. The DNA read from the CDR3 is TGTGCCAGCAGCTACTGGGAAACAAACACCGGGCAGCTCTAC. Full variable domain (remainder filled in from reference TRBV3 and TRBJ2-2): GPKVLQIPSHQIIDMGQMVTLNCDPVSNHLYFYWYKQILGQQMEFLVNFYNGKVMEKSKLFKDQFSVERPDGSYFTLKIQPTALEDSAVYFCASSYWETNTGQLYFGEGSKLTVL.

This clone has a handful of counts. Germline and genes here are mouse. The read falls 1 residue short of the CDR3 end, and the missing part is taken from the germline J gene. V gene TRBV3 combines with J gene TRBJ1-3; TRBD1 aligns across 10 bases. Per the germline V gene, CDR1 is SNHLY and CDR2 is FYNGKV (reference sequence). The CDR3 runs 16 residues. After removal of 1 base from V and 2 bases from J, the junction contained 2 bases not matched to a gene. This CDR3 reads CASSLEGQGAGNTLYF. The CDR3 bases that were read are TGTGCCAGCAGCTTAGAAGGACAGGGGGCTGGAAATACGCTCTAT.

Comments on this clone: Mouse gene names and germline throughout. The read ends 1 residue before the CDR3 terminus; that terminus is restored from the germline J gene. This rearrangement joins TRBV26 to TRBJ2-7; D is perhaps TRBD1 (6 bases). The ends were cut back, 5 bases at V and 0 bases at J, with 11 bases in the middle. The CDR3 runs 14 residues. Per the germline V gene, CDR1 is KGHPV and CDR2 is FQNQEV (reference sequence). The CDR3 DNA, read in part, is TGTGCCAGCAGTACGGGACATAGCTCCTATGAACAGTAC. Its protein is CASSTGHSSYEQY. The whole CDR3 reads CASSTGHSSYEQYF.

As to this clone: Gene names refer to mouse genes. The CDR3 goes on 1 residue after the read ends, and that part is filled in from the germline J gene. This chain connects TRBV15 to TRBJ2-1; D may correspond to TRBD1 or TRBD2 (6 bases each). The CDR3 loop spans 14 amino acids. Germline V gives CDR1 SGHND, CDR2 FRSKSL. The ends were cut back, 1 base at V and 4 bases at J, with 8 bases in the middle. The sequenced CDR3 bases are TGTGCCAGCAGTTTAGGGGGGCGTTATGCTGAGCAGTTC. This encodes CASSLGGRYAEQF. Given in full, the CDR3 is CASSLGGRYAEQFF.

With regard to this clone: All gene names here are mouse names. The missing CDR3 end, 1 residue past where the read stops, is filled in from the germline J gene. The chain has TRBV3 and TRBJ2-7; 11 nucleotides line up with TRBD1. The CDR3 sequence is 14 residues long. The germline CDR1 and CDR2 sequences are SNHLY and FYNGKV (reference sequence). Trimming at V came to 5 bases and at J to 3 bases, leaving 3 bases not matched to a gene. The sequenced part of the CDR3 DNA is TGTGCCAGCAGCCATGGGACAGGGGGCTATGAACAGTAC. It yields the protein CASSHGTGGYEQY. The whole CDR3 region reads CASSHGTGGYEQYF.

This clone showed up just a few times. Gene names are mouse gene names. Coverage ceases 1 residue before the CDR3 finishes, and the germline J gene fills in the end. The V gene is TRBV3, the J gene TRBJ1-5, with D maybe TRBD1 (5 bases). This CDR3 has 13 amino acids. The germline V and J ends were trimmed by 2 bases and 3 bases, with 5 bases remaining between them. Germline V gene sequence: CDR1 SNHLY, CDR2 FYNGKV (reference sequence). The CDR3 spells CASSLQGNQAPLF. CDR3 DNA, as far as it was read: TGTGCCAGCAGCTTACAGGGCAACCAGGCTCCGCTT.

This clone is medium-sized. Genes here carry mouse names. The read finishes 1 residue shy of the CDR3 end, and the germline J gene is used to complete it. The V call is TRBV5, the J call TRBJ2-1; no clear D gene. Germline V CDR1 and CDR2: LGHNA, YNLKQL (reference sequence). The V end was cut by 0 bases, the J end by 5 bases, with 5 bases between. This CDR3 spans 13 amino acids. CDR3 sequence: CASSQEGNAEQFF. Incomplete CDR3 DNA: TGTGCCAGCAGCCAAGAGGGGAATGCTGAGCAGTTC.

This clone was observed once. Gene names refer to mouse genes. The CDR3 spells CAWSLDSSYNSPLYF. The CDR3 bases that were read are TGTGCCTGGAGTCTAGACAGTTCCTATAATTCGCCCCTCTAC. The chain has TRBV31 and TRBJ1-6; perhaps TRBD1 as D (5 bases). Read data end 1 residue before the CDR3 end; the end is taken from the germline J gene. TRBJ1-6 is labeled an ORF, and its function is uncertain. This CDR3 comprises 15 residues. The germline V gene encodes CDR1 GKSSPN and CDR2 SITVG. Trimming shortened V by 0 bases and J by 0 bases, and 6 bases separated the two germline ends.

The sample holds a few counts of this clone. Any gene name here is a mouse gene name. The sequence runs out 1 residue before the end of the CDR3; the remainder is reconstructed from the germline J gene. J is TRBJ2-3 and V is TRBV3, with TRBD2 matching over 7 bases. Germline V gives CDR1 SNHLY, CDR2 FYNGKV (reference sequence). The CDR3 extends over 14 amino acids. The V gene end was trimmed by 3 bases and the J gene end by 1 base; junction bases not matched to a gene: 1. The CDR3 region is CASSLGGGAETLYF. CDR3 bases read: TGTGCCAGCAGCTTGGGGGGGGGTGCAGAAACGCTGTAT.

Turning to this clone: These gene names are mouse names. The read terminates 1 residue before the CDR3 end, so the remaining end is supplied by the germline J gene. The V call is TRBV23, the J call TRBJ2-2; the D segment call TRBD2 is taken from the table without a DNA check. From germline, CDR1 is KGHTA and CDR2 FQNQQP. CDR3 length: 15 residues. CDR3 bases read: TGCTCCAGCAGTCCCCTGGGGGGAAACACCGGGCAGCTCTAC. Its translation: CSSSPLGGNTGQLY. The whole CDR3 sequence reads CSSSPLGGNTGQLYF.

About this clone itself: Gene names are mouse gene names. The CDR3 bases that were read are TGTGCCAGCAGTCTGGGACAGGGGATTTCCAACGAAAGATTATTT. This translates into CASSLGQGISNERLF. The entire CDR3 protein is CASSLGQGISNERLFF. The V and J genes are TRBV26 and TRBJ1-4; 9 positions agree with TRBD1. Read coverage stops 1 residue before the CDR3 terminus; the germline J gene supplies the remainder. The CDR3 is made up of 16 amino acids. V lost 2 bases, J lost 0 bases, and 1 base stayed unmatched. The germline gives CDR1 KGHPV, CDR2 FQNQEV (reference sequence).

As regards this clone: The gene symbols are mouse symbols. The read comes to an end 1 residue before the CDR3 does, leaving the germline J gene to fill in the end. The genes are TRBV23 and TRBJ2-7; TRBD2 reflects the table's D call only, with no check against the DNA. Germline CDR1 reads KGHTA; CDR2 reads FQNQQP. The CDR3 length is 14 residues. The covered CDR3 bases are TGCTCCAGCAGTCAAGGGACTGGGAGCTATGAACAGTAC. Protein product: CSSSQGTGSYEQY. The CDR3 in its entirety is CSSSQGTGSYEQYF.

About this clone itself: Gene names refer to mouse genes. The read falls 1 residue short of the CDR3 end, and the missing part is taken from the germline J gene. The rearrangement joins TRBV26 to TRBJ2-1; D is unresolved. Germline CDR1 is KGHPV and CDR2 is FQNQEV (reference sequence). The CDR3 runs to 13 residues. Trimming shortened V by 4 bases and J by 5 bases, and 9 bases separated the two germline ends. The CDR3 protein is CASSPTGNAEQFF. The part of the CDR3 DNA that was read is TGTGCCAGCAGTCCCACGGGGAATGCTGAGCAGTTC. Based on the CDR3 plus reference TRBV26 and TRBJ2-1, the full variable domain is NSKVIQTPRYLVKGQGQKAKMRCIPEKGHPVVFWYQQNKNNEFKFLINFQNQEVLQQIDMTEKRFSAECPSNSPCSLEIQSSEAGDSALYLCASSPTGNAEQFFGPGTRLTVL.

With respect to this clone: Gene names denote mouse genes. Read data end 1 residue before the CDR3 end; the end is taken from the germline J gene. This chain connects TRBV26 to TRBJ2-4; D remains ambiguous. V was cut by 4 bases and J by 2 bases, with 4 bases left in between. The germline V gene encodes CDR1 KGHPV and CDR2 FQNQEV (reference sequence). This CDR3 is built from 12 residues. The CDR3 DNA, read in part, is TGTGCCAGCAGTCAGCATCAAAACACCTTGTAC. This gives the protein CASSQHQNTLY. The entire CDR3 is CASSQHQNTLYF.

Comments on this clone: The listed genes are named as in mouse. The read ends 1 residue before the CDR3 terminus; that terminus is restored from the germline J gene. This chain links TRBV26 with TRBJ1-4; 12 nucleotides line up with TRBD1. V dropped 6 bases and J dropped 7; count of bases not matched to a gene: 3. The CDR3 totals 14 residues. Germline V gene sequence: CDR1 KGHPV, CDR2 FQNQEV (reference sequence). The CDR3 sequence: CASRGQGAGERLFF. The DNA read from the CDR3 is TGTGCCAGCAGGGGACAGGGGGCCGGCGAAAGATTATTT.

As regards this clone: Here the gene names and germline are mouse. The read is 1 residue too short to cover the CDR3 end, so that end is filled in from the germline J gene. This chain links TRBV15 with TRBJ2-4, with a possible D match to TRBD1 (6 bases). The CDR3 runs 14 residues. The germline V gene has CDR1 SGHND and CDR2 FRSKSL. Trimming left V 6 bases short and J 0 bases short, with 10 bases between. The DNA read from the CDR3 is TGTGCCAGCAGCCCGCAGGGGAGTCAAAACACCTTGTAC. Residues: CASSPQGSQNTLY. The entire CDR3 is CASSPQGSQNTLYF.

With regard to this clone: Germline and genes: mouse. The read ends 1 residue before the CDR3 terminus; that terminus is restored from the germline J gene. V gene TRBV20 combines with J gene TRBJ2-5, with D possibly matching TRBD2 (6 bases). The V and J ends lost 0 bases and 5 bases respectively, with 12 bases between them. Germline V gene sequence: CDR1 GFQATS, CDR2 STVNSAI. The CDR3 extends over 14 amino acids. Partial CDR3 DNA: TGTGGTGCTAGGGATCTGGGGAGAGGAGACACCCAGTAC. Translated, it gives CGARDLGRGDTQY. The entire CDR3 protein is CGARDLGRGDTQYF.

For this clone: Gene names denote mouse genes. The read falls 1 residue short of the CDR3 end, and the missing part is taken from the germline J gene. This chain joins TRBV26 and TRBJ2-3; no firm D call. The germline CDR1 and CDR2 sequences are KGHPV and FQNQEV (reference sequence). Trimming took 3 bases from V and 0 from J, leaving 4 bases between them. The CDR3 is 13 residues long. The CDR3 bases that were read are TGTGCCAGCAGTCTCGCCAGTGCAGAAACGCTGTAT. Amino acid sequence: CASSLASAETLY. The whole CDR3 protein is CASSLASAETLYF.

About this clone itself: Mouse germline and gene names are used. The read is 1 residue too short to cover the CDR3 end, so that end is filled in from the germline J gene. The chain carries TRBV24 and TRBJ2-2, with 9 nucleotides matching TRBD1. The length of the CDR3 is 15 residues. Germline lookup yields CDR1 KGHTA and CDR2 FRNEEI. Germline trimming cut 4 bases from V and 5 bases from J; bases unmatched to any gene: 5. The CDR3 DNA, read in part, is TGTGCCAGCAGTCCCCCGGGACAGGGAACCGGGCAGCTCTAC. It is translated as CASSPPGQGTGQLY. The whole CDR3 region reads CASSPPGQGTGQLYF.

About this clone itself: Each gene name is a mouse one. The read ends 1 residue shy of where the CDR3 ends; the end is completed using the germline J gene. V gene TRBV3 combines with J gene TRBJ2-5, with 7 bases matching TRBD1. V lost 4 bases, J lost 3 bases, and 7 bases stayed unmatched. The CDR3 runs 15 residues. CDR1 is SNHLY and CDR2 is FYNGKV in the germline V gene (reference sequence). CDR3 in amino acids: CASSSHPGQQDTQYF. The CDR3 bases that were read are TGTGCCAGCAGCTCCCATCCGGGACAGCAAGACACCCAGTAC.

This clone occurred a few times. Each gene name is a mouse one. The sequenced fragment ends 1 residue before the CDR3 boundary, so the rest is inferred from the germline J gene. This chain uses TRBV14 with TRBJ2-1, with 8 nucleotides matching TRBD2. Per the germline V gene, CDR1 is SGHDT and CDR2 is FRDEAV. The length of the CDR3 is 13 residues. The J segment lost 8 bases and the V segment lost 4 bases, leaving 5 bases of the junction unmatched. CDR3 DNA (partial): TGTGCCAGCAGTCGGGGGGGCGGGACTGAGCAGTTC. Amino acid sequence: CASSRGGGTEQF. The entire CDR3 sequence reads CASSRGGGTEQFF.

With regard to this clone: Gene names denote mouse genes. The CDR3 extends 1 residue past the end of the read, so its final part is completed from the germline J gene. J is TRBJ1-1 and V is TRBV26; D might be TRBD1 (5 bases). CDR3 length: 14 residues. Germline V gene sequence: CDR1 KGHPV, CDR2 FQNQEV (reference sequence). The germline V and J ends were trimmed by 3 bases and 3 bases, with 11 bases remaining between them. CDR3 sequence reads: CASSLLGGDTEVFF. The covered CDR3 bases are TGTGCCAGCAGTCTATTAGGAGGGGACACAGAAGTCTTC. The full variable domain, its missing parts supplied by reference TRBV26 and TRBJ1-1, is NSKVIQTPRYLVKGQGQKAKMRCIPEKGHPVVFWYQQNKNNEFKFLINFQNQEVLQQIDMTEKRFSAECPSNSPCSLEIQSSEAGDSALYLCASSLLGGDTEVFFGKGTRLTVV.

Regarding this clone: Mouse germline and gene names are used. From the germline J gene comes the end of the CDR3, since the read stops 1 residue before it. J is TRBJ2-2 and V is TRBV12-2; 9 nucleotides match TRBD2. In germline, CDR1 is SGHLS, CDR2 HYDKME. The CDR3 totals 15 residues. V dropped 4 bases and J dropped 10; count of bases not matched to a gene: 12. CDR3 region: CASSNPGTGSEQLYF. The CDR3 DNA, read in part, is TGTGCCAGCTCAAATCCCGGGACTGGGAGTGAGCAGCTCTAC. The variable domain in full, with the rest retrieved from reference TRBV12-2 and TRBJ2-2, is NSGVVQSPRYIIKGKGERSILKCIPISGHLSVAWYQQTQGQELKFFIQHYDKMERDKGNLPSRFSVQQFDDYHSEMNMSALELEDSAVYFCASSNPGTGSEQLYFGEGSKLTVL.

On this clone: The gene symbols are mouse symbols. Read sequence stops 1 residue before the CDR3 end, and the germline J gene provides the missing end. This sample includes further DNA sequences coding for the same CDR3. V gene TRBV26 combines with J gene TRBJ2-4; 9 bases fit TRBD2. J lost 1 base, V lost 6 bases, and 2 bases had no gene match. The CDR3 runs 14 residues. The V gene's germline CDR1 is KGHPV and CDR2 FQNQEV (reference sequence). The CDR3 here is CASSRTGGQNTLYF. The part of the CDR3 DNA that was read is TGTGCCAGCAGCCGGACTGGGGGTCAAAACACCTTGTAC.